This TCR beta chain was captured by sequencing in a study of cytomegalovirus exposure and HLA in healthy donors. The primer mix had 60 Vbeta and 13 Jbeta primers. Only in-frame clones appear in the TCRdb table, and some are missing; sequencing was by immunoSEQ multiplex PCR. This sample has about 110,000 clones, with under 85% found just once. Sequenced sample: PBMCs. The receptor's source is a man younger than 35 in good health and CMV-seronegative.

CDR3 sequence (DNA): TGTGCCAGCAGCTTTATAGGGGGCGAAATTGCAACTAATGAAAAACTGTTTTTT. This sequence encodes CASSFIGGEIATNEKLFF. This rearrangement joins TRBV7-6 to TRBJ1-4, with 7 nucleotides matching TRBD1. CDR3 length: 18 amino acids. Germline assignment: CDR1 SGHVS and CDR2 FNYEAQ. J was trimmed by 0 bases and V by 3 bases; bases with no gene match: 10.